The next 12 T cell receptor beta chains were all read from a single sample in a study of shared clonotypes between healthy human individuals. Profiling relied on immunoSEQ multiplex PCR, and the TCRdb table lists in-frame clones only, not all of them. The sample comprises around 700,000 clones, more than 70% of which are singletons, and under 2% rests with the top ten. Source material: memory CD4+ T cells sorted from blood. Described subset: CD45RA-negative fraction. The receptors come from a woman in her twenties or thirties in good health.

V usage is TRBV28 and J usage is TRBJ2-7; D might be TRBD1 (6 bases). Trimming pared 6 bases from V and 5 bases from J, leaving 26 bases between. This CDR3 has 17 amino acids. Germline V CDR1 and CDR2: MDHEN, SYDVKM. Here the CDR3 reads CASSPIEGDPSLNEQYF. The CDR3 coding sequence is TGTGCCAGCAGCCCGATAGAGGGGGACCCGTCTCTGAACGAGCAGTACTTC.

This clone was detected only a few times. The J gene is TRBJ1-2, the V gene TRBV28; D is perhaps TRBD1 (5 bases). Trimming cost V 5 bases and J 7 bases, with 14 bases left between them. Germline CDR1 is MDHEN and CDR2 is SYDVKM. The CDR3 covers 13 residues. This CDR3 is CASSDHRSAGYTF. CDR3 nucleotide sequence: TGTGCCAGCAGTGACCACAGGAGCGCTGGCTACACCTTC.

The chain uses TRBV11-3 and TRBJ1-2; 7 positions match TRBD1. Germline CDR1 SGHNT, CDR2 YENEEA. Losses at the gene ends were 3 bases for V and 5 bases for J; bases not matched to a gene: 6. The CDR3 has 14 residues. CDR3 region: CASSFREGAYGYTF. The CDR3 DNA reads as TGTGCCAGCAGCTTCCGAGAGGGGGCGTATGGCTACACCTTC. Filled out from reference TRBV11-3 and TRBJ1-2, the complete variable domain reads EAGVVQSPRYKIIEKKQPVAFWCNPISGHNTLYWYLQNLGQGPELLIRYENEEAVDDSQLPKDRFSAERLKGVDSTLKIQPAELGDSAVYLCASSFREGAYGYTFGSGTRLTVV.

The chain has TRBV27 and TRBJ1-4; D remains ambiguous. CDR3 length equals 15 residues. Germline CDR1 reads MNHEY; CDR2 reads SMNVEV (reference sequence). The V end was cut by 0 bases, the J end by 6 bases, with 11 bases between. The CDR3 loop is CASSLSTRGHEKLFF. The CDR3, as DNA: TGTGCCAGCAGTTTATCGACGCGAGGCCATGAAAAACTGTTTTTT.

The rearrangement links TRBV5-1 to TRBJ1-1, with D uncertain. The CDR3 sequence is 14 residues long. Germline CDR1 SGHRS, CDR2 YFSETQ. Trimming pared 1 base from V and 1 base from J, leaving 8 bases between. CDR3 amino acids: CASSLLTANTEAFF. CDR3 coding DNA: TGCGCCAGCAGCTTGTTAACGGCGAACACTGAAGCTTTCTTT.

The chain joins TRBV27 to TRBJ2-7, with TRBD1 matching 10 bases. The CDR3 is 17 amino acids. CDR1 and CDR2 from the germline V gene are MNHEY and SMNVEV (reference sequence). Unmatched junction bases numbered 11, after V lost 1 base and J lost 5 bases. The CDR3, as DNA: TGTGCCAGCAGTTTATACAACCGCCCGGGACAGGGGAACGAGCAGTACTTC. Amino acid sequence: CASSLYNRPGQGNEQYF.

The chain couples TRBV10-3 to TRBJ2-7; 8 bases line up with TRBD2. The CDR3 is 16 amino acids. The trim removed 5 bases at V and 2 bases at J, leaving 11 bases unmatched. Germline loops: CDR1 ENHRY, CDR2 SYGVKD. CDR3 sequence reads: CAISIFPGLVTYEQYF. CDR3 nucleotide sequence: TGTGCCATCAGTATCTTTCCGGGACTAGTAACCTACGAGCAGTACTTC.

The chain combines TRBV27 with TRBJ2-1; 7 bases line up with TRBD2. J gave up 9 bases and V 5 bases, and 7 bases lay outside the gene matches. CDR1 is MNHEY, CDR2 SMNVEV, per germline (reference sequence). The CDR3 is 13 residues long. For the CDR3, the DNA is TGTGCCAGCAGTCCCTCGCGGGGGAGTGAGCAGTTCTTC. This codes for CASSPSRGSEQFF.

The genes are TRBV7-9 and TRBJ1-3; maybe TRBD1 (5 bases). CDR1 and CDR2 from the germline V gene are SEHNR and FQNEAQ (reference sequence). This CDR3 is 16 amino acids long. Trimming stripped 5 bases from V and 0 bases from J, with 14 bases between. The CDR3 sequence is CASSPQGGNSGNTIYF. In nucleotides, the CDR3 is TGTGCCAGCAGCCCCCAGGGCGGGAACTCTGGAAACACCATATATTTT.

The chain is built from TRBV6-1 and TRBJ2-3, with TRBD1 matching over 10 bases. Germline V gene sequence: CDR1 MNHNS, CDR2 SASEGT. This CDR3 region has 15 residues. V shed 3 bases, J shed 3 bases, and the junction held 3 bases outside the gene matches. The CDR3 coding sequence is TGTGCCAGCAGTGAGGGGACAGGGGAGACAGATACGCAGTATTTT. It yields the protein CASSEGTGETDTQYF.

The count of this clone is one. The chain recombines TRBV5-1 with TRBJ2-1, with 10 bases fitting TRBD1. Looked up from germline, CDR1 is SGHRS and CDR2 is YFSETQ. This CDR3 region has 14 residues. J was trimmed by 6 bases and V by 2 bases; bases with no gene match: 2. The CDR3 DNA is TGCGCCAGCAGCTTCAGGGACAGGGGCAATGAGCAGTTCTTC. This sequence encodes CASSFRDRGNEQFF.

The rearrangement joins TRBV7-9 to TRBJ2-1, with D possibly TRBD1 on 5 matching bases. The V gene's germline CDR1 is SEHNR and CDR2 FQNEAQ (reference sequence). The CDR3 has 15 amino acids. V dropped 2 bases and J dropped 5 bases, with 13 bases sitting between them. For the CDR3, the DNA is TGTGCCAGCAGCTTAACAAGGCCCAGGGACAATGAGCAGTTCTTC. Residues: CASSLTRPRDNEQFF.